Below, 7 T cell receptor beta chains from the same sample are listed, as sequenced in a study of T cell responses to AZD1222 COVID-19 vaccine. The method was immunoSEQ multiplex PCR; TCRdb's version includes in-frame clones alone and lacks a portion of them. The sample contains around 160,000 clones, around 94% of which appear only once. Sequencing was performed on peripheral blood, taken on day 0 of AZD1222 vaccination. These receptors all stem from an adult in good health.

The rearrangement uses TRBV19 and TRBJ2-3; D is perhaps TRBD2 (5 bases). CDR1 and CDR2 from the germline V gene are LNHDA and SQIVND (reference sequence). The CDR3 is 16 residues long. The V end was cut by 3 bases, the J end by 1 base, with 14 bases between. The CDR3 loop reads CASSIGRRAGTDTQYF. Here the CDR3 DNA reads TGTGCCAGTAGTATCGGGCGGCGGGCAGGCACAGATACGCAGTATTTT.

The chain couples TRBV28 to TRBJ1-4; 8 bases are shared with TRBD1. V shed 5 bases and J 8 bases; nucleotides not matched to a gene: 7. The CDR3 extends over 14 amino acids. Germline loops: CDR1 MDHEN, CDR2 SYDVKM. The CDR3 loop reads CASSPDRELEKLFF. The CDR3 nucleotides read TGTGCCAGCAGTCCGGACAGGGAATTGGAAAAACTGTTTTTT. Together with reference TRBV28 and TRBJ1-4, the CDR3 gives the full variable domain: DVKVTQSSRYLVKRTGEKVFLECVQDMDHENMFWYRQDPGLGLRLIYFSYDVKMKEKGDIPEGYSVSREKKERFSLILESASTNQTSMYLCASSPDRELEKLFFGSGTQLSVL.

The rearrangement joins TRBV6-5 to TRBJ1-2, with no clear D. Germline values: CDR1 MNHEY, CDR2 SVGAGI. V lost 6 bases and J lost 2, with 10 bases in between. The CDR3 length is 13 residues. CDR3 residues: CASRVGSNYGYTF. The CDR3 region has the DNA TGTGCCAGCAGGGTCGGATCAAACTATGGCTACACCTTC.

This chain links TRBV29-1 with TRBJ1-4; TRBD1 matches at 9 bases. V lost 4 bases to trimming and J lost 5 bases; unmatched junction nucleotides: 2. Germline-derived CDR1 and CDR2 are SQVTM and ANQGSEA. The CDR3 runs to 13 residues. CDR3 loop: CSVGGTGNEKLFF. The CDR3 nucleotides are TGCAGCGTTGGTGGGACAGGGAATGAAAAACTGTTTTTT.

V usage is TRBV6-5 and J usage is TRBJ1-2; D may be TRBD1 (6 bases). V was pared by 0 bases and J by 8 bases, with 10 bases between. In germline, CDR1 is MNHEY, CDR2 SVGAGI. CDR3 size: 13 residues. This chain's CDR3 is CASSYSKGTGYTF. The CDR3 DNA follows: TGTGCCAGCAGTTACTCGAAGGGGACAGGCTACACCTTC.

The chain carries TRBV5-4 and TRBJ1-2; TRBD1 matches 7 bases. The CDR3 runs 14 residues. Trimming removed 4 bases from V and 8 bases from J; junction bases left unmatched: 11. Germline assignment: CDR1 SGHNT and CDR2 YYREEE (reference sequence). The CDR3 sequence is CASSGDSWGLGYTF. In DNA form, the CDR3 reads TGTGCCAGCAGCGGGGACAGTTGGGGACTGGGCTACACCTTC. Variable domain in full (rest from reference TRBV5-4 and TRBJ1-2): ETGVTQSPTHLIKTRGQQVTLRCSSQSGHNTVSWYQQALGQGPQFIFQYYREEENGRGNFPPRFSGLQFPNYSSELNVNALELDDSALYLCASSGDSWGLGYTFGSGTRLTVV.

The rearrangement uses TRBV19 and TRBJ1-4; 10 bases are shared with TRBD1. Germline assignment: CDR1 LNHDA and CDR2 SQIVND (reference sequence). The CDR3 extends over 14 amino acids. Unmatched junction bases numbered 13, after V lost 11 bases and J lost 10 bases. CDR3: CAAGTGESFGKLFF. CDR3 nucleotide sequence: TGTGCCGCCGGGACAGGGGAATCATTTGGAAAACTGTTTTTT. The complete variable domain, with remaining parts taken from reference TRBV19 and TRBJ1-4, reads DGGITQSPKYLFRKEGQNVTLSCEQNLNHDAMYWYRQDPGQGLRLIYYSQIVNDFQKGDIAEGYSVSREKKESFPLTVTSAQKNPTAFYLCAAGTGESFGKLFFGSGTQLSVL.